The T cell receptor (beta chain) described here comes from a study of HIV-infected children after antiretroviral therapy interruption. Study background: All children had CD4+ count above 500 and viral load below 50 copies/ml. In continuous treatment, analyzed samples were from weeks 0, 48 and 150.

Deletions cut 5 bases from V and 1 base from J, with 8 bases between. The CDR3 has 13 amino acids. CDR1 MNHNS and CDR2 SASEGT come from the germline V gene. Treatment defined: PENTA 11 planned treatment interruption arm or continuous ART arm. This clonotype has at least ten counts. Its cognate antigen is unknown. RNA-based 3' RACE libraries used unique molecular identifiers. TCRdb reprocessed the 3' RACE reads with MiXCR, giving one entry per CDR3 protein. The sample contains fewer than 100,000 distinct CDR3 sequences, under 8% of which appear only once. Study-wide results and limits: After treatment interruption started, naive CD4+ CDR3 overlap across time points dropped. Naive CD4+ Gini coefficient rose by interruption end, suggesting clonal expansion.

The sequence was collected from a pool of human donors with HIV. The sequences come from CD45RA+ CD4+ T cells from PBMCs, pooled from several time points, collected from a donor given antiretroviral therapy, either interrupted or continuous. Subset described: naive CD4+ CD45RA+ CD45RO- T cells. The chain carries TRBV6-1 and TRBJ1-1, with D unresolved. The CDR3: CASSFGWNTEAFF. The CDR3 nucleotides read TGTGCCAGCAGTTTCGGTTGGAACACTGAAGCTTTCTTT.